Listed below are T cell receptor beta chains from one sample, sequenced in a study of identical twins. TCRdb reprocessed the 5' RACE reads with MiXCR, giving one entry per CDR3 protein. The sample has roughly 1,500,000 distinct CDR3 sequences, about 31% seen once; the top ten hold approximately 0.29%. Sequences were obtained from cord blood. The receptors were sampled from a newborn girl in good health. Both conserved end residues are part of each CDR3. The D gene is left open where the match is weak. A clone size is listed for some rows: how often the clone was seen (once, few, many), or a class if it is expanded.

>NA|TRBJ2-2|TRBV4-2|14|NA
CASSQPSGHGELFF
TGTGCCAGCAGCCAACCGAGCGGGCACGGGGAGCTGTTTTTT
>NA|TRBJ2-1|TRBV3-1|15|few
CASSQEGGVDNEQFF
TGTGCCAGCAGCCAAGAGGGCGGGGTGGACAATGAGCAGTTCTTC
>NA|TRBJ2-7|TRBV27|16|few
CASSFVYWDGPYEQYF
TGTGCCAGCAGTTTCGTTTATTGGGACGGTCCCTACGAGCAGTACTTC
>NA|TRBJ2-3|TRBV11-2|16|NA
CASSSRGGLSTDTQYF
TGTGCCAGCAGCTCCCGCGGAGGTCTTAGCACAGATACGCAGTATTTT
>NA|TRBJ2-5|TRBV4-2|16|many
CASSQDTKAREETQYF
TGTGCCAGCAGCCAAGACACGAAAGCTAGGGAAGAGACCCAGTACTTC
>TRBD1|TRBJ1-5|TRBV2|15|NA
CASSATGGRDQPQHF
TGTGCCAGCAGTGCTACAGGGGGAAGGGATCAGCCCCAGCATTTT
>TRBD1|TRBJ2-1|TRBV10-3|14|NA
CAIGGQGFYNEQFF
TGTGCCATCGGGGGACAGGGGTTCTACAATGAGCAGTTCTTC
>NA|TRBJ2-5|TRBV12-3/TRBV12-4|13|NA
CASSMGSQETQYF
TGTGCCAGCAGTATGGGCAGCCAAGAGACCCAGTACTTC
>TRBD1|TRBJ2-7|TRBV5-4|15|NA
CASSWGQDPTYEQYF
TGTGCCAGCAGCTGGGGACAGGATCCCACCTACGAGCAGTACTTC
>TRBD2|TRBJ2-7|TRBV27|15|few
CASSPGTSGRREQYF
TGTGCCAGCAGTCCCGGGACTAGCGGGAGACGTGAGCAGTACTTC
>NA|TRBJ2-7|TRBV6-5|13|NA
CASSFTPQGEQYF
TGTGCCAGCAGTTTCACCCCTCAGGGCGAGCAGTACTTC
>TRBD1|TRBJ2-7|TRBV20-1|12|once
CSAIRQGGEQYF
TGCAGTGCTATACGACAGGGCGGAGAGCAGTACTTC
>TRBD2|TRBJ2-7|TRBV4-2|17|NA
CASSQGLGTSGTYEQYF
TGTGCCAGCAGCCAAGGCCTCGGGACTAGCGGAACCTACGAGCAGTACTTC
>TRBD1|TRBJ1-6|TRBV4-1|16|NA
CASSQLAGQGASPLHF
TGCGCCAGCAGCCAACTAGCGGGGCAGGGGGCTTCACCCCTCCACTTT
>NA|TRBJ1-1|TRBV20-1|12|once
CSAETANTEAFF
TGCAGTGCGGAGACGGCGAACACTGAAGCTTTCTTT
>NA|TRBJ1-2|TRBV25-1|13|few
CASSRPGRAGYTF
TGTGCCAGCAGTCGCCCCGGCCGGGCTGGCTACACCTTC
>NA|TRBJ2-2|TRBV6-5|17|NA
CASSYSDGSARTGELFF
TGTGCCAGCAGTTACTCTGACGGGTCAGCGCGCACCGGGGAGCTGTTTTTT
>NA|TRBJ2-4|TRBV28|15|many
CASSSGRRAKNIQYF
TGTGCCAGCAGTTCAGGACGGAGAGCCAAAAACATTCAGTACTTC
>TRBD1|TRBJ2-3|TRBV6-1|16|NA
CASRNRWQGARDTQYF
TGTGCCAGCCGCAACCGGTGGCAGGGGGCTCGGGATACGCAGTATTTT
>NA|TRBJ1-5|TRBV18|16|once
CASSLQTGGKNQPQHF
TGTGCCAGCTCACTTCAGACAGGAGGTAAAAATCAGCCCCAGCATTTT
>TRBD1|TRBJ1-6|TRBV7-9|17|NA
CASSLAQGVSYNSPLHF
TGTGCCAGCAGCTTAGCACAGGGGGTCTCCTATAATTCACCCCTCCACTTT
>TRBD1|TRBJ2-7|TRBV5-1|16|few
CASSEDRDRAIIEQYF
TGCGCCAGCAGTGAGGACCGGGACAGGGCGATAATCGAGCAGTACTTC
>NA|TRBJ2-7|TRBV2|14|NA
CASSYRPAYNEQYF
TGTGCCAGCAGTTATCGGCCCGCCTACAATGAGCAGTACTTC
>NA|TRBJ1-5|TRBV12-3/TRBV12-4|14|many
CASSLRGSNQPQHF
TGTGCCAGCAGTTTAAGGGGGAGCAATCAGCCCCAGCATTTT
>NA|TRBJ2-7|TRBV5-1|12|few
CASSFNPGEQYF
TGCGCCAGCAGCTTTAACCCGGGGGAGCAGTACTTC
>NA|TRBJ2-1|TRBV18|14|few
CASSPGTNNNEQFF
TGTGCCAGTTCCCCGGGGACGAACAACAATGAGCAGTTCTTC
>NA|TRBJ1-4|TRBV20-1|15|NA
CSARYSWSPNEKLFF
TGCAGTGCTAGATACTCATGGAGTCCTAATGAAAAACTGTTTTTT
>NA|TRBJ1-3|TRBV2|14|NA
CASSVTLSGNTIYF
TGTGCCAGCAGTGTGACACTCTCTGGAAACACCATATATTTT
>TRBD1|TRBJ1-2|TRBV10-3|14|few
CAISVGQGDYGYTF
TGTGCCATCAGTGTAGGACAGGGTGACTATGGCTACACCTTC
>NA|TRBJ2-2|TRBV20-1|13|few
CSARDVNTGELFF
TGCAGTGCCCGGGATGTGAACACCGGGGAGCTGTTTTTT
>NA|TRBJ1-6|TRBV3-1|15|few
CASSQAYRTSSPLHF
TGTGCCAGCAGCCAGGCTTACAGGACGTCCTCACCCCTCCACTTT
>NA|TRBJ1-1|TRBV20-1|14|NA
CSAIVGARNTEAFF
TGCAGTGCTATCGTGGGCGCCCGGAACACTGAAGCTTTCTTT
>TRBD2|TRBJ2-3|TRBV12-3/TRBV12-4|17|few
CASTLTSGRFLTDTQYF
TGTGCCAGCACCCTGACTAGCGGGAGGTTTCTCACAGATACGCAGTATTTT
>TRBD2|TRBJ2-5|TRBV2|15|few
CASSELTSGRGEQYF
TGTGCCAGCAGTGAATTGACTAGCGGGCGTGGTGAGCAGTACTTC
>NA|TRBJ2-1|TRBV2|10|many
CASSALEQFF
TGTGCCAGCAGCGCCTTGGAGCAGTTCTTC
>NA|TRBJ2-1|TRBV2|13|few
CASSEAWAIEQFF
TGTGCCAGCAGTGAGGCCTGGGCCATTGAGCAGTTCTTC
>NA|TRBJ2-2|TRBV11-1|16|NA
CASSLGTHGVIGELFF
TGTGCCAGCAGCTTAGGCACACACGGGGTGATCGGGGAGCTGTTTTTT
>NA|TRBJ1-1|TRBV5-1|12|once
CASSQDSFEAIF
TGCGCCAGCAGCCAAGACAGTTTTGAAGCTATCTTT
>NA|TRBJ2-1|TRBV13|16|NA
CASSPVRRLFYNEQFF
TGTGCCAGCAGCCCGGTACGACGACTTTTTTACAATGAGCAGTTCTTC
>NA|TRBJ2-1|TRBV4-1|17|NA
CASSHTPGAQPYNEQFF
TGCGCCAGCAGCCACACCCCAGGGGCGCAGCCTTACAATGAGCAGTTCTTC
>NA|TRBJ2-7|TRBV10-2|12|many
CASGFQVYEQYF
TGCGCCAGCGGGTTCCAAGTTTACGAGCAGTACTTC